The rows below give T cell receptor beta chains drawn from one sample of a study of metastatic and nonmetastatic thyroid tumors. MiXCR re-clonotyped the PCR reads for TCRdb. The repertoire holds roughly 15,000 clones, with approximately 20% as singletons. Sequencing input: adjacent normal tissue. These receptors all stem from a female donor with papillary thyroid cancer or a benign thyroid nodule (not recorded which). Some clones in this sample may be carry-over from other donors' samples. Both conserved end residues are part of each CDR3. Each record gives: CDR3 DNA, CDR3 protein, J gene, D gene, CDR3 length, clone size, V gene. A D gene is named only where the DNA matches it firmly. Only part of the rows carry a size: once, few, many, or a class if the clone is expanded.

CDR3 DNA: TGTGCCAGCATCAACGGGGAGGGCGTGAACACTGAAGCTTTCTTT
CDR3 protein: CASINGEGVNTEAFF
J gene: TRBJ1-1
D gene: -
CDR3 length: 15
clone size: -
V gene: TRBV2

CDR3 DNA: TGTGCCAGTAGTAGACAGGGGGCTGTTTACAATGAGCAGTTCTTC
CDR3 protein: CASSRQGAVYNEQFF
J gene: TRBJ2-1
D gene: TRBD1
CDR3 length: 15
clone size: medium-sized
V gene: TRBV19

CDR3 DNA: TGTGCCAGCAGCCAGAGAATAGGAGGGACGAACACTGAAGCTTTCTTT
CDR3 protein: CASSQRIGGTNTEAFF
J gene: TRBJ1-1
D gene: -
CDR3 length: 16
clone size: few
V gene: TRBV16

CDR3 DNA: TGTGCCAGCAGCTTTTTGACAGGGGATTCCTACAATGATCATTTCTTC
CDR3 protein: CASSFLTGDSYNDHFF
J gene: TRBJ2-1
D gene: TRBD1
CDR3 length: 16
clone size: -
V gene: TRBV7-6

CDR3 DNA: TGTGCCAGCAGTTACGGACGGTATTATGGCTACACCTTC
CDR3 protein: CASSYGRYYGYTF
J gene: TRBJ1-2
D gene: -
CDR3 length: 13
clone size: -
V gene: TRBV6-2/TRBV6-3

CDR3 DNA: TGCAGTGCTAGAGATGAAGGGTACTCCCAAGAGACCCAGTACTTC
CDR3 protein: CSARDEGYSQETQYF
J gene: TRBJ2-5
D gene: -
CDR3 length: 15
clone size: few
V gene: TRBV20-1

CDR3 DNA: TGCAGTGCTAGCTTATCGGCGGGACCGGACATACAGTTCTTC
CDR3 protein: CSASLSAGPDIQFF
J gene: TRBJ2-1
D gene: -
CDR3 length: 14
clone size: few
V gene: TRBV20-1

CDR3 DNA: TGTGCCAGCAGCCTTAGGACTAGCGTGTACAATGAGCAGTTCTTC
CDR3 protein: CASSLRTSVYNEQFF
J gene: TRBJ2-1
D gene: TRBD2
CDR3 length: 15
clone size: -
V gene: TRBV14

CDR3 DNA: TGTGCCAGCAGCACCGGGCCTTACAATGAGCAGTTCTTC
CDR3 protein: CASSTGPYNEQFF
J gene: TRBJ2-1
D gene: -
CDR3 length: 13
clone size: -
V gene: TRBV9

CDR3 DNA: TGTGCCAGCAGCTTGGCCCTCCTAGTTACCTACGAGCAGTACTTC
CDR3 protein: CASSLALLVTYEQYF
J gene: TRBJ2-7
D gene: -
CDR3 length: 15
clone size: -
V gene: TRBV5-4

CDR3 DNA: TGCAGTGCTAGAGATCTATTTAAGGACTCTTCGAGCTCCTACAATGAGCAGTTCTTC
CDR3 protein: CSARDLFKDSSSSYNEQFF
J gene: TRBJ2-1
D gene: -
CDR3 length: 19
clone size: few
V gene: TRBV20-1

CDR3 DNA: TGTGCCAGCAGCTCAGGGACTAGCGGGGCCACCGGGGAGCTGTTTTTT
CDR3 protein: CASSSGTSGATGELFF
J gene: TRBJ2-2
D gene: TRBD2
CDR3 length: 16
clone size: -
V gene: TRBV3-1

CDR3 DNA: TGTGCCAGCAGCCGGACAGGGGGCACTGAAGCTTTCTTT
CDR3 protein: CASSRTGGTEAFF
J gene: TRBJ1-1
D gene: TRBD1
CDR3 length: 13
clone size: -
V gene: TRBV12-3/TRBV12-4

CDR3 DNA: TGTGCCAGCAGCTCCAGACAGGGGACCTACGAGCAGTACTTC
CDR3 protein: CASSSRQGTYEQYF
J gene: TRBJ2-7
D gene: TRBD1
CDR3 length: 14
clone size: few
V gene: TRBV7-8

CDR3 DNA: TGTGCCAGTAGTCAGACTAGCGGGGTCTACGAGCAGTACTTC
CDR3 protein: CASSQTSGVYEQYF
J gene: TRBJ2-7
D gene: TRBD2
CDR3 length: 14
clone size: -
V gene: TRBV19

CDR3 DNA: TGCAGTGCTAGAGGGGACCTCGTTGGGGCTATATATGGCTACACCTTC
CDR3 protein: CSARGDLVGAIYGYTF
J gene: TRBJ1-2
D gene: -
CDR3 length: 16
clone size: many
V gene: TRBV20-1

CDR3 DNA: TGTGCCAGCTCACCAGCTACGGGAGTAGCTAACTATGGCTACACCTTC
CDR3 protein: CASSPATGVANYGYTF
J gene: TRBJ1-2
D gene: -
CDR3 length: 16
clone size: -
V gene: TRBV18

CDR3 DNA: TGCAGCGTACCGGGACAGGGGGCCTACGAGCAGTACTTC
CDR3 protein: CSVPGQGAYEQYF
J gene: TRBJ2-7
D gene: TRBD1
CDR3 length: 13
clone size: many
V gene: TRBV29-1

CDR3 DNA: TGCGCCAGCAGCCAGATCGCACAGGGCTCGGGTCAGCCCCAGCATTTT
CDR3 protein: CASSQIAQGSGQPQHF
J gene: TRBJ1-5
D gene: -
CDR3 length: 16
clone size: few
V gene: TRBV4-1

CDR3 DNA: TGTGCCAGTAGTAGGGACAGGTTCATGGCCCAGCATTTT
CDR3 protein: CASSRDRFMAQHF
J gene: TRBJ1-5
D gene: TRBD1
CDR3 length: 13
clone size: few
V gene: TRBV19

CDR3 DNA: TGTGCCAGCAGCTTAGTCGGAGGGGATCAGGGCGAGCAGTACTTC
CDR3 protein: CASSLVGGDQGEQYF
J gene: TRBJ2-7
D gene: -
CDR3 length: 15
clone size: -
V gene: TRBV11-3

CDR3 DNA: TGTGCCAGCTCACCTTACGAGCAGTACTTC
CDR3 protein: CASSPYEQYF
J gene: TRBJ2-7
D gene: -
CDR3 length: 10
clone size: -
V gene: TRBV18

CDR3 DNA: TGTGCCAGCAGCCAAGGCGTGGGGGACTCCTACGAGCAGTACTTC
CDR3 protein: CASSQGVGDSYEQYF
J gene: TRBJ2-7
D gene: -
CDR3 length: 15
clone size: -
V gene: TRBV11-3

CDR3 DNA: TGTGCCAGCAGTCTCCGGGACGGCTATGGCTACACCTTC
CDR3 protein: CASSLRDGYGYTF
J gene: TRBJ1-2
D gene: -
CDR3 length: 13
clone size: few
V gene: TRBV6-2/TRBV6-3

CDR3 DNA: TGTGCCAGCAGCTTAGCATCAGGGACCGGGGAGCTGTTTTTT
CDR3 protein: CASSLASGTGELFF
J gene: TRBJ2-2
D gene: -
CDR3 length: 14
clone size: -
V gene: TRBV7-2

CDR3 DNA: TGCGCCAGCAGCTTTGGTTCTACAAACAATGAGCAGTTCTTC
CDR3 protein: CASSFGSTNNEQFF
J gene: TRBJ2-1
D gene: -
CDR3 length: 14
clone size: -
V gene: TRBV5-1

CDR3 DNA: TGCGCCAGCAGCCAAGCAGTCTACAATGAGCAGTTCTTC
CDR3 protein: CASSQAVYNEQFF
J gene: TRBJ2-1
D gene: -
CDR3 length: 13
clone size: medium-sized
V gene: TRBV4-3

CDR3 DNA: TGTGCCAGCGCAACAAGACAGGGGGTAAACTATGGCTACACCTTC
CDR3 protein: CASATRQGVNYGYTF
J gene: TRBJ1-2
D gene: TRBD1
CDR3 length: 15
clone size: -
V gene: TRBV6-1

CDR3 DNA: TGTGCCAGCAGCGTAGAAACCCCTCGGACAGGGCCGATCCCTGGCAATCAGCCCCAGCATTTT
CDR3 protein: CASSVETPRTGPIPGNQPQHF
J gene: TRBJ1-5
D gene: TRBD1
CDR3 length: 21
clone size: -
V gene: TRBV9

CDR3 DNA: TGTGCCAGCAGCTCGTCAGGGGTCGGGAATGAGCAGTTCTTC
CDR3 protein: CASSSSGVGNEQFF
J gene: TRBJ2-1
D gene: -
CDR3 length: 14
clone size: -
V gene: TRBV11-1

CDR3 DNA: TGCGCCTGCAGGAATACGACAGTTAACCTCTCTGGGGCCAACGTCCTGACTTTC
CDR3 protein: CACRNTTVNLSGANVLTF
J gene: TRBJ2-6
D gene: -
CDR3 length: 18
clone size: -
V gene: TRBV10-2